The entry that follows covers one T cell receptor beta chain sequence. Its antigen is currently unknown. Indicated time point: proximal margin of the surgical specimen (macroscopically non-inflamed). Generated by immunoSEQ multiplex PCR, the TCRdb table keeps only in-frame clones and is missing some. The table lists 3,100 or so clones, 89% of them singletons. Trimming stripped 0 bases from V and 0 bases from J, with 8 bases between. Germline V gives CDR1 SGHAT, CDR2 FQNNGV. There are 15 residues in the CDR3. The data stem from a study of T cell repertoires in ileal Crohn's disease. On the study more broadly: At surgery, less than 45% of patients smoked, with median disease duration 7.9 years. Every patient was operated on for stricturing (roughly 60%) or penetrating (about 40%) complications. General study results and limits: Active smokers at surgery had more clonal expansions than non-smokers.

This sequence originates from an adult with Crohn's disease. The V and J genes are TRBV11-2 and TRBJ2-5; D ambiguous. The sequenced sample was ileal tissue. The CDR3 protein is CASSLDSGHQETQYF. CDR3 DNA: TGTGCCAGCAGCTTAGATTCCGGACACCAAGAGACCCAGTACTTC.